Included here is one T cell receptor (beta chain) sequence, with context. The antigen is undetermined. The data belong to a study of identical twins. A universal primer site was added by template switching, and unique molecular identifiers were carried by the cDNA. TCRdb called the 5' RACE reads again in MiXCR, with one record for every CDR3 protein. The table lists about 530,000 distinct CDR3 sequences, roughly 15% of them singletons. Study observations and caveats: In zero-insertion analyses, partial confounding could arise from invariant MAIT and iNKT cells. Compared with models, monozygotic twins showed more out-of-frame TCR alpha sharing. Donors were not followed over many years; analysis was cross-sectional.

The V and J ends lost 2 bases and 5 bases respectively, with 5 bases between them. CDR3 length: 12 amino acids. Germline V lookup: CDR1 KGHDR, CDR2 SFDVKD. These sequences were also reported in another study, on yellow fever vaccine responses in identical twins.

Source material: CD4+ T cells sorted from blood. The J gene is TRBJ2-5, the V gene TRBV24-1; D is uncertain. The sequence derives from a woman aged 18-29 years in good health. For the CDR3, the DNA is TGTGCCACCAGTGATTCCGGGGAGACCCAGTACTTC. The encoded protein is CATSDSGETQYF.